This is a list of T cell receptor beta chains from one sample in a study of PD-L1 blockade in urothelial cancer. Profiled with immunoSEQ multiplex PCR; TCRdb holds only in-frame clones, not every one. The table includes over 100,000 clones, around 85% detected once. The sequenced sample was PBMCs, obtained around atezolizumab (anti-PD-L1) treatment. Receptors originate from a man between 50 and 59 years old with urothelial cancer. Each CDR3 is given with its conserved first and last residue. The D gene is left open where the match is weak. Some rows have no size entry. The others give once, few or many, or a class for an expanded clone.

CDR3 | DNA | size | J | V | D
CASSPGQYGYTF | TGCGCCAGCAGCCCCGGACAGTATGGCTACACCTTC | once | TRBJ1-2 | TRBV5-1 | NA
CASRDRDSSYEQYF | TGTGCCAGCAGAGACCGGGACTCCTCCTACGAGCAGTACTTC | NA | TRBJ2-7 | TRBV2 | NA
CASSLRDSRGGEQFF | TGTGCCAGCTCACTCCGAGACAGCAGGGGAGGGGAGCAGTTCTTC | NA | TRBJ2-1 | TRBV18 | NA
CASRRQHNSNQPQHF | TGTGCCAGCAGAAGACAGCATAATAGCAATCAGCCCCAGCATTTT | NA | TRBJ1-5 | TRBV27 | NA
CASSLKGWDLGYEQYF | TGTGCCAGCAGTTTAAAAGGTTGGGACTTGGGGTACGAGCAGTACTTC | NA | TRBJ2-7 | TRBV27 | NA
CAWSRAGWVGQPQHF | TGTGCCTGGAGCAGGGCAGGGTGGGTCGGTCAGCCCCAGCATTTT | once | TRBJ1-5 | TRBV30 | NA
CASSLVPGNGELFF | TGCGCCAGCAGCTTGGTTCCCGGTAACGGGGAGCTGTTTTTT | NA | TRBJ2-2 | TRBV5-1 | NA
CASSPAGGAYGYTF | TGCGCCAGCAGCCCGGCGGGCGGCGCCTATGGCTACACCTTC | NA | TRBJ1-2 | TRBV5-1 | NA
CASTEFGTGVQGYTF | TGTGCCAGTACTGAGTTCGGGACAGGGGTACAAGGCTACACCTTC | NA | TRBJ1-2 | TRBV19 | TRBD1
CASSSGGQGNQPQHF | TGTGCCAGCAGTTCGGGGGGACAGGGGAATCAGCCCCAGCATTTT | NA | TRBJ1-5 | TRBV7-9 | TRBD1
CAISGLAGVKTYEQYF | TGTGCCATCAGCGGACTAGCGGGAGTTAAGACCTACGAGCAGTACTTC | NA | TRBJ2-7 | TRBV10-3 | TRBD2
CASSVRDNLYNEQFF | TGTGCCAGCAGCGTCCGGGACAACCTATACAATGAGCAGTTCTTC | NA | TRBJ2-1 | TRBV9 | NA
CASSINGNYGYTF | TGTGCCAGCAGCATCAACGGGAACTATGGCTACACCTTC | NA | TRBJ1-2 | TRBV14 | NA
CASSKGTSGKDEQFF | TGTGCCAGTAGTAAAGGGACTAGCGGGAAGGATGAGCAGTTCTTC | once | TRBJ2-1 | TRBV19 | TRBD2
CASSPLRGTGGDTF | TGTGCCAGCTCACCATTGCGTGGGACAGGAGGGGACACCTTC | NA | TRBJ1-2 | TRBV18 | TRBD1
CASRRTRLVEQFF | TGTGCCAGCAGGCGTACCCGACTAGTGGAGCAGTTCTTC | NA | TRBJ2-1 | TRBV27 | NA
CAWSRTSTNEKLFF | TGTGCCTGGAGCAGGACTTCAACTAATGAAAAACTGTTTTTT | NA | TRBJ1-4 | TRBV30 | NA
CASSVEGQTTDTQYF | TGTGCCAGCAGCGTAGAGGGACAGACCACAGATACGCAGTATTTT | once | TRBJ2-3 | TRBV9 | TRBD1
CASSLDSGGSFYEQYF | TGTGCCAGCAGCTTAGATAGCGGCGGGAGTTTCTACGAGCAGTACTTC | NA | TRBJ2-7 | TRBV11-2 | TRBD2
CAISEPRDRNEQFF | TGTGCCATCAGTGAGCCCCGGGATAGGAATGAGCAGTTCTTC | NA | TRBJ2-1 | TRBV10-3 | NA
CASSPLGQGQPQHF | TGCGCCAGCAGCCCCCTGGGACAGGGACAGCCCCAGCATTTT | few | TRBJ1-5 | TRBV5-1 | TRBD1
CASSVGTRPDTQYF | TGCGCCAGCAGCGTCGGGACTAGACCCGATACGCAGTATTTT | NA | TRBJ2-3 | TRBV5-1 | TRBD2
CASSVAGGSTDTQYF | TGTGCCAGCAGCGTAGCCGGCGGTAGCACAGATACGCAGTATTTT | NA | TRBJ2-3 | TRBV9 | NA
CASSLGAAGANVLTF | TGTGCCAGCAGCCTAGGGGCTGCCGGGGCCAACGTCCTGACTTTC | NA | TRBJ2-6 | TRBV7-9 | NA
CASSLGLADNEQFF | TGCGCCAGCAGCTTGGGCCTAGCGGACAATGAGCAGTTCTTC | NA | TRBJ2-1 | TRBV5-1 | TRBD2
CASSPLSGGGTETQYF | TGCGCCAGCAGCCCCCTAAGCGGGGGAGGGACAGAGACCCAGTACTTC | NA | TRBJ2-5 | TRBV5-1 | TRBD2
CASSSRQERSYNEQFF | TGTGCCAGCAGCTCCAGACAGGAACGCTCCTACAATGAGCAGTTCTTC | NA | TRBJ2-1 | TRBV9 | NA
CASSMTGSRPEAFF | TGTGCCAGTAGTATGACGGGTAGTAGGCCTGAAGCTTTCTTT | NA | TRBJ1-1 | TRBV19 | NA
CASSSNLAGGGNEQFF | TGTGCCAGCAGCTCCAACCTAGCGGGAGGAGGTAATGAGCAGTTCTTC | NA | TRBJ2-1 | TRBV28 | TRBD2
CATSRTSSSYNEQFF | TGTGCCACCAGCAGAACGTCCAGCTCCTACAATGAGCAGTTCTTC | NA | TRBJ2-1 | TRBV15 | NA
CASSQGQGIVGNTIYF | TGTGCCAGCAGCCAGGGACAGGGGATAGTTGGAAACACCATATATTTT | NA | TRBJ1-3 | TRBV5-6 | TRBD1
CASSLAIFETQYF | TGCGCCAGCAGCTTGGCCATTTTCGAGACCCAGTACTTC | few | TRBJ2-5 | TRBV5-1 | NA
CASSPRQAANTEAFF | TGCGCCAGCAGCCCCCGACAGGCCGCGAACACTGAAGCTTTCTTT | few | TRBJ1-1 | TRBV5-1 | NA
CASSRTSGSYNEQFF | TGTGCTAGCAGCCGGACTAGCGGGAGCTACAATGAGCAGTTCTTC | NA | TRBJ2-1 | TRBV7-7 | TRBD2
CASSYTSGRGQNEQFF | TGTGCCAGCAGCTATACTAGCGGGAGAGGGCAAAATGAGCAGTTCTTC | NA | TRBJ2-1 | TRBV5-5 | TRBD2
CASSPGHRTDTQYF | TGTGCCAGCAGCCCGGGACACCGCACAGATACGCAGTATTTT | NA | TRBJ2-3 | TRBV5-4 | NA
CASSVGGRGTYNEQFF | TGTGCCAGCAGCGTAGGTGGTAGGGGTACCTACAATGAGCAGTTCTTC | NA | TRBJ2-1 | TRBV9 | NA
CASSPGTSGETQYF | TGTGCCAGCAGCCCAGGGACTAGCGGGGAGACCCAGTACTTC | NA | TRBJ2-5 | TRBV9 | TRBD2
CASNVGGSDTQYF | TGTGCCAGCAATGTGGGGGGGTCAGATACGCAGTATTTT | NA | TRBJ2-3 | TRBV2 | TRBD2
CAISDPVRGNQPQHF | TGTGCCATCAGTGACCCCGTCCGGGGCAATCAGCCCCAGCATTTT | NA | TRBJ1-5 | TRBV10-3 | NA
CASSLFRTTNSGNTIYF | TGTGCCAGCAGCTTATTCCGGACAACCAACTCTGGAAACACCATATATTTT | NA | TRBJ1-3 | TRBV7-6 | NA
CASSVRQGGTGELFF | TGTGCCAGCAGCGTACGACAGGGCGGCACCGGGGAGCTGTTTTTT | NA | TRBJ2-2 | TRBV7-9 | TRBD1
CASSDGGDEKLFF | TGTGCCAGCAGTGACGGCGGGGATGAAAAACTGTTTTTT | NA | TRBJ1-4 | TRBV6-1 | NA
CATSTVFGELFF | TGTGCCACCAGCACGGTATTTGGGGAGCTGTTTTTT | NA | TRBJ2-2 | TRBV15 | NA
CASSQEREGFTDTQYF | TGCGCCAGCAGCCAAGAACGGGAGGGCTTCACAGATACGCAGTATTTT | NA | TRBJ2-3 | TRBV4-1 | TRBD2
CASSSLGAGNSPLHF | TGTGCCAGCAGTTCCCTAGGGGCGGGAAATTCACCCCTCCACTTT | NA | TRBJ1-6 | TRBV27 | NA
CASSKLGEESSGANVLTF | TGTGCCAGCAGCAAACTAGGGGAAGAGAGCTCTGGGGCCAACGTCCTGACTTTC | NA | TRBJ2-6 | TRBV21-1 | NA
CASSPTYRTANTEAFF | TGTGCCAGCAGTCCAACCTACCGAACAGCGAACACTGAAGCTTTCTTT | NA | TRBJ1-1 | TRBV27 | NA
CASSLRASGSVGEQYF | TGCGCCAGCAGCTTGAGGGCTAGCGGGAGTGTCGGCGAGCAGTACTTC | NA | TRBJ2-7 | TRBV5-1 | TRBD2
CASSWGTENEKLFF | TGTGCCAGCAGCTGGGGGACTGAGAATGAAAAACTGTTTTTT | few | TRBJ1-4 | TRBV5-6 | NA
CAWSPARRGGTNEKLFF | TGTGCCTGGAGTCCCGCTCGGCGGGGAGGAACTAATGAAAAACTGTTTTTT | NA | TRBJ1-4 | TRBV30 | NA
CASQRSSYNEQFF | TGTGCCAGCCAGCGGAGCTCCTACAATGAGCAGTTCTTC | NA | TRBJ2-1 | TRBV6-1 | NA
CASSRIATSGRWGTDTQYF | TGTGCCAGCAGCCGCATAGCAACTAGCGGGAGGTGGGGCACAGATACGCAGTATTTT | NA | TRBJ2-3 | TRBV7-9 | TRBD2
CASSRDSRNSPLHF | TGTGCCAGCTCGCGGGACAGTAGGAATTCACCCCTCCACTTT | once | TRBJ1-6 | TRBV18 | TRBD1